The sequence of this T cell receptor beta chain was determined in a study of cytomegalovirus exposure and HLA in healthy donors. Overall study results and limits: Using the classifier, cytomegalovirus status was reportedly diagnosed with high specificity and sensitivity. 150 or so TCR beta chains were listed as cytomegalovirus-associated. A few CMV-associated chains proved CMV antigen-specific in vitro.

Donors came from a validation cohort of over a hundred subjects, distinct from the first 666-subject cohort. As regards this clone: The antigen remains undetermined.

Profiling relied on immunoSEQ multiplex PCR, and the TCRdb table lists in-frame clones only, not all of them. The table lists 150,000 to 200,000 clones, around 82% of them singletons. This TCR came from a woman younger than 30 in good health and CMV-seropositive. Sequencing input: PBMCs.

CDR3 amino acids: CASSGHGLRGYTF. The CDR3 DNA reads as TGCGCCAGCTCAGGACACGGGCTTCGGGGCTACACCTTC. The rearrangement joins TRBV10-2 to TRBJ1-2, with a tentative D call TRBD1 (5 bases). V lost 8 bases to trimming and J lost 8 bases, with 18 bases between them. Germline values: CDR1 WSHSY, CDR2 SAAADI. The CDR3 runs to 13 residues.